The 10 T cell receptor beta chains listed next were all sequenced from one sample in a study of shared clonotypes between healthy human individuals. TCRdb's copy holds only in-frame clones and misses some; the assay was immunoSEQ multiplex PCR. The sample carries some 1.5 million clones, around 98% recorded once. The sequenced sample consisted of naive CD4+ T cells sorted from blood. Subset of the sample: CD45RA+ positively selected. The receptors stem from a man aged 25-40 years in good health.

J is TRBJ2-5 and V is TRBV5-5, with a weak D call TRBD2 (5 bases). The V gene's germline CDR1 is SGHKS and CDR2 YYEKEE (reference sequence). With 4 bases removed from V and 1 base from J, the gap between germline ends came to 17 bases. This CDR3 is 16 amino acids long. The CDR3 loop is CASSPPGGEGQETQYF. In DNA form, the CDR3 reads TGTGCCAGCAGCCCACCTGGCGGCGAGGGCCAAGAGACCCAGTACTTC.

Only one count was recorded for this clone. The rearrangement uses TRBV6-5 and TRBJ2-1; a possible D gene is TRBD2 (6 bases). Germline V gene data show CDR1 as MNHEY and CDR2 as SVGAGI. V was shortened by 0 bases and J by 12 bases, with 15 bases between the two germline ends. The CDR3 has 14 residues. The CDR3 bases are TGTGCCAGCAGTTACTCGATTCCGCCCGGGAGGCAGTTCTTC. Protein: CASSYSIPPGRQFF.

The rearrangement links TRBV27 to TRBJ1-5; D unclear. V was trimmed by 2 bases and J by 2 bases, leaving 4 bases between them. CDR3 size: 13 residues. Germline loops: CDR1 MNHEY, CDR2 SMNVEV (reference sequence). Here the CDR3 DNA reads TGTGCCAGCAGTTTAAAGGGCAATCAGCCCCAGCATTTT. It is translated as CASSLKGNQPQHF.

The rearrangement links TRBV28 to TRBJ2-5; 12 nucleotides line up with TRBD2. The V segment lost 11 bases and the J segment 7 bases; nucleotides outside the gene matches: 11. Germline values: CDR1 MDHEN, CDR2 SYDVKM. The CDR3 sequence is 14 residues long. DNA for the CDR3: TGTGCCGGTCGGACTAGCGGGATCTCGGGGACCCAGTACTTC. Its translation is CAGRTSGISGTQYF.

This clone was found once. This chain connects TRBV7-9 to TRBJ2-7; perhaps TRBD1 as D (6 bases). The CDR3 runs to 15 residues. Germline values: CDR1 SEHNR, CDR2 FQNEAQ (reference sequence). Trimming removed 4 bases from V and 0 bases from J, with 13 bases in between. Here the CDR3 reads CASSSTRGTSYEQYF. The CDR3 bases are TGTGCCAGCAGCTCCACAAGGGGGACCTCCTACGAGCAGTACTTC.

This clone was seen once. J is TRBJ1-1 and V is TRBV25-1; perhaps TRBD1 as D (6 bases). Germline V gene lookup returns CDR1 MGHDK and CDR2 SYGVNS. Trimming took off 5 bases at V and 2 bases at J, with 18 bases between the two ends. CDR3 length: 16 residues. The CDR3 DNA follows: TGTGCCAGCAGTCCCTCCGAGACAGGAGTAAACACTGAAGCTTTCTTT. This codes for CASSPSETGVNTEAFF. The variable domain in full, with the rest retrieved from reference TRBV25-1 and TRBJ1-1, is EADIYQTPRYLVIGTGKKITLECSQTMGHDKMYWYQQDPGMELHLIHYSYGVNSTEKGDLSSESTVSRIRTEHFPLTLESARPSHTSQYLCASSPSETGVNTEAFFGQGTRLTVV.

The chain uses TRBV9 and TRBJ2-1; weak D call: TRBD2 (6 bases). CDR1 is SGDLS, CDR2 YYNGEE, per germline. The V end lost 0 bases, the J end lost 4 bases, and 14 bases lay between the germline ends. This CDR3 has 16 residues. In nucleotides, the CDR3 is TGTGCCAGCAGCGTAGATATGCGGGGACCGTACAATGAGCAGTTCTTC. This codes for CASSVDMRGPYNEQFF.

This chain connects TRBV28 to TRBJ1-2, with a tentative D call TRBD1 (5 bases). CDR1 MDHEN and CDR2 SYDVKM come from the germline V gene. V was shortened by 6 bases and J by 6 bases, with 14 bases between the two germline ends. The CDR3 contains 13 residues. As DNA, the CDR3 is TGTGCCAGCAGGACAGCCTTCCCGGATGGCTACACCTTC. Its protein product is CASRTAFPDGYTF.

This chain links TRBV28 with TRBJ1-4; a possible D gene is TRBD1 (6 bases). The CDR3 is made up of 12 amino acids. CDR1 is MDHEN, CDR2 SYDVKM, per germline. Trimming removed 5 bases from V and 11 bases from J, with 12 bases in between. DNA for the CDR3: TGTGCCAGCAGTCTGAGGGGGACTAAACTGTTTTTT. As protein: CASSLRGTKLFF. Combining the CDR3 with reference TRBV28 and TRBJ1-4 gives the whole variable domain DVKVTQSSRYLVKRTGEKVFLECVQDMDHENMFWYRQDPGLGLRLIYFSYDVKMKEKGDIPEGYSVSREKKERFSLILESASTNQTSMYLCASSLRGTKLFFGSGTQLSVL.

This rearrangement joins TRBV6-6 to TRBJ2-5; 10 positions match TRBD2. Germline values: CDR1 MNHNY, CDR2 SVGAGI (reference sequence). Trimming removed 9 bases from V and 5 bases from J; junction bases left unmatched: 3. The CDR3 covers 12 residues. In nucleotides, the CDR3 is TGTGCCAGTGATAGCGGGAGGGAGACCCAGTACTTC. This encodes CASDSGRETQYF.